This entry lists 13 T cell receptor beta chains sequenced from one sample in a study of T cells in tuberculosis. Cells were sorted from thawed PBMC rested overnight and stained with GMM-loaded CD1B tetramer, viability dye and anti-CD3. C32 glucose monomycolate from Rhodococcus equi was loaded onto the CD1B tetramers. Clones were read by immunoSEQ multiplex PCR, and TCRdb kept only the in-frame ones, dropping some. The table shows nearly 60,000 clones, with 88% occurring only once. The material sequenced was CD1b-GMM tetramer-negative cells sorted from PBMCs. The receptors were sampled from an adult woman with latent tuberculosis.

The chain combines TRBV7-2 with TRBJ1-2; TRBD1 might be the D (6 bases). The V gene lost 2 bases and the J gene lost 3 bases, with 13 bases spanning the gap. This CDR3 region has 15 residues. CDR1 is SGHTA, CDR2 FQGNSA, per germline. CDR3 region: CASSLQVQGHYGYTF. CDR3 DNA: TGTGCCAGCAGCTTACAGGTCCAGGGGCACTATGGCTACACCTTC.

In this sample, this clone turned up once. The J gene is TRBJ1-1, the V gene TRBV19; D is perhaps TRBD1 (5 bases). The V and J ends lost 7 bases and 1 base respectively, with 13 bases between them. Germline-derived CDR1 and CDR2 are LNHDA and SQIVND (reference sequence). The CDR3 runs to 14 residues. The CDR3 DNA is TGTGCCAGTAACACCGGCAGGGAGAACACTGAAGCTTTCTTT. Its protein is CASNTGRENTEAFF. Full variable domain (remainder filled in from reference TRBV19 and TRBJ1-1): DGGITQSPKYLFRKEGQNVTLSCEQNLNHDAMYWYRQDPGQGLRLIYYSQIVNDFQKGDIAEGYSVSREKKESFPLTVTSAQKNPTAFYLCASNTGRENTEAFFGQGTRLTVV.

The chain couples TRBV10-3 to TRBJ2-7; 11 bases map to TRBD2. Trimming at V came to 6 bases and at J to 2 bases, leaving 6 bases not matched to a gene. The CDR3 extends over 15 amino acids. Per the germline V gene, CDR1 is ENHRY and CDR2 is SYGVKD. CDR3 nucleotides: TGTGCCATCAGAACCACTAGCGGGGGTACCTACGAGCAGTACTTC. This sequence encodes CAIRTTSGGTYEQYF.

V is TRBV28 and J is TRBJ1-1; no definite D call. The CDR3 has 14 amino acids. The V gene's germline CDR1 is MDHEN and CDR2 SYDVKM. The V end lost 7 bases, the J end lost 0 bases, and 12 bases lay between the germline ends. The DNA of the CDR3 is TGTGCCAGCATCTCCCATGGCATGAACACTGAAGCTTTCTTT. Translated, it gives CASISHGMNTEAFF.

The chain joins TRBV5-1 to TRBJ1-3; D uncertain. Germline V gives CDR1 SGHRS, CDR2 YFSETQ. Trimming left V 2 bases short and J 0 bases short, with 15 bases between. The CDR3 loop spans 17 amino acids. The CDR3, as DNA: TGCGCCAGCAGCTTAAGTCTGGTGTCGAGCTCTGGAAACACCATATATTTT. This gives the protein CASSLSLVSSSGNTIYF.

As to this clone: Other DNA variants within this sample encode the same CDR3. The chain recombines TRBV5-8 with TRBJ2-3; 13 nucleotides agree with TRBD2. The trim removed 5 bases at V and 2 bases at J, leaving 8 bases unmatched. The CDR3 spans 17 residues. The V gene's germline CDR1 is SGHTS and CDR2 YDEGEE. The CDR3 protein is CASSLGTSGVFTDTQYF. CDR3 in DNA: TGTGCCAGCAGTCTAGGGACTAGCGGGGTGTTCACAGATACGCAGTATTTT.

The gene calls are TRBV5-4 and TRBJ1-1, with TRBD1 matching 10 bases. The germline gives CDR1 SGHNT, CDR2 YYREEE (reference sequence). The CDR3 is 14 amino acids. V gave up 4 bases and J gave up 4 bases; unmatched junction bases: 4. CDR3 sequence reads: CASSPTGGSTEAFF. The CDR3 nucleotides are TGTGCCAGCAGCCCGACAGGGGGCAGCACTGAAGCTTTCTTT. The full variable domain, rest sourced from reference TRBV5-4 and TRBJ1-1, is ETGVTQSPTHLIKTRGQQVTLRCSSQSGHNTVSWYQQALGQGPQFIFQYYREEENGRGNFPPRFSGLQFPNYSSELNVNALELDDSALYLCASSPTGGSTEAFFGQGTRLTVV.

Here the CDR3 DNA reads TGTGCCAGCAGCTTTTTCGGCAATGAGCAGTTCTTC. Translated, it gives CASSFFGNEQFF. V gene TRBV5-4 combines with J gene TRBJ2-1; no clear D. The CDR3 has 12 amino acids. Germline CDR1 SGHNT, CDR2 YYREEE (reference sequence). Trimming took 2 bases from V and 6 from J, leaving 6 bases between them.

The chain links TRBV7-9 to TRBJ2-1; D is unresolved. Germline values: CDR1 SEHNR, CDR2 FQNEAQ (reference sequence). CDR3 length equals 12 residues. With 2 bases removed from V and 8 bases from J, the gap between germline ends came to 7 bases. CDR3 coding DNA: TGTGCCAGCAGCTTAACCACTTATGAGCAGTTCTTC. This codes for CASSLTTYEQFF.

This clone was seen more than once but under ten times. The gene calls are TRBV5-1 and TRBJ1-2, with D uncertain. This CDR3 has 12 residues. The germline V gene has CDR1 SGHRS and CDR2 YFSETQ. V was pared by 5 bases and J by 7 bases, with 12 bases between. CDR3 protein: CASRDSGIGYTF. In DNA form, the CDR3 reads TGCGCCAGCAGGGATTCGGGGATTGGCTACACCTTC.

The gene calls are TRBV18 and TRBJ2-2; D gene uncertain. Germline CDR1 is KGHSH and CDR2 is LQKENI. V gave up 2 bases and J gave up 0 bases, with 10 bases separating them. The CDR3 sequence is 16 residues long. The CDR3 here is CASSPTTRANTGELFF. For the CDR3, the DNA is TGTGCCAGCTCACCAACTACTCGGGCGAACACCGGGGAGCTGTTTTTT.

For the CDR3, the DNA is TGTGCCAGCAGCCCAGCGGGGGGGCCGTGGTTCTTC. Translation gives CASSPAGGPWFF. The chain has TRBV7-3 and TRBJ2-1; 10 bases map to TRBD2. This CDR3 is built from 12 residues. Germline trimming cut 5 bases from V and 15 bases from J; bases unmatched to any gene: 7. Germline V lookup: CDR1 SGHTA, CDR2 FQGTGA.

This chain joins TRBV7-9 and TRBJ2-7; 15 bases agree with TRBD2. This CDR3 has 16 residues. CDR1 is SEHNR and CDR2 is FQNEAQ in the germline V gene (reference sequence). J gave up 7 bases and V 4 bases, and 8 bases lay outside the gene matches. The CDR3 DNA is TGTGCCAGCAGCTCCCGGACTAGCGGGAGGGTCCAGGAGCAGTACTTC. This translates into CASSSRTSGRVQEQYF.